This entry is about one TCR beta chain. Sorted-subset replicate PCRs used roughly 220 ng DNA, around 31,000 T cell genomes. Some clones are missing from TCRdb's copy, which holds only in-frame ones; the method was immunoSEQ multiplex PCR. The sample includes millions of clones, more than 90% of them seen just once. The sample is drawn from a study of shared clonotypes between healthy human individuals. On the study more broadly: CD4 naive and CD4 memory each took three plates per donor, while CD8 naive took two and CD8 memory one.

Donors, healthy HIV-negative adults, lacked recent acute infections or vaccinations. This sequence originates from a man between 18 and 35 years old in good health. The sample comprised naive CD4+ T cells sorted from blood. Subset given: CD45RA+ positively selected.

CDR3 loop: CATSRWGGSLYNEQFF. The DNA of the CDR3 is TGTGCCACCAGCAGGTGGGGCGGGAGTCTCTACAATGAGCAGTTCTTC. This chain links TRBV15 with TRBJ2-1; 7 bases are shared with TRBD2. This CDR3 spans 16 amino acids. Losses at the gene ends were 3 bases for V and 3 bases for J; bases not matched to a gene: 8. CDR1 is LNHNV, CDR2 YYDKDF, per germline (reference sequence). Looking up the rest from reference TRBV15 and TRBJ2-1 gives the full variable domain: DAMVIQNPRYQVTQFGKPVTLSCSQTLNHNVMYWYQQKSSQAPKLLFHYYDKDFNNEADTPDNFQSRRPNTSFCFLDIRSPGLGDTAMYLCATSRWGGSLYNEQFFGPGTRLTVL.